The clone carrying this TCR beta chain was found a few times. TCRdb processed the RACE reads anew with MiXCR; each CDR3 protein has one entry. The profile shows under 70,000 distinct CDR3 sequences, 11% of them singletons. Time point in this sample: pre-sensitization, week 0. Treatment of the sample: therapeutic diphenylcyclopropenone sensitization with weekly scalp DPC. The sample is drawn from a study of human T cells and chemical hapten exposure. This TCR came from a woman aged 40-49 years with alopecia areata. Some clones in this sample may be carry-over from other donors' samples. The source material was whole blood, sampled in connection with sensitization to the hapten diphenylcyclopropenone (DPC).

DNA of the CDR3: TGTGCCAGCAGCTTAGCGACTAGCGGGGGGCGGAAGTCTAGCACAGATACGCAGTATTTT. As protein: CASSLATSGGRKSSTDTQYF. This rearrangement joins TRBV11-2 to TRBJ2-3; 13 bases line up with TRBD2. The CDR3 is 20 residues long. The germline CDR1 and CDR2 sequences are SGHAT and FQNNGV. J gave up 0 bases and V 1 base, and 10 bases lay outside the gene matches.